A single sample is the source of the 7 T cell receptor beta chains below, sequenced in a study of shared clonotypes between healthy human individuals. Sequencing was performed with immunoSEQ multiplex PCR; in TCRdb, only in-frame clones are kept and a portion is missing. This sample has hundreds of thousands of clones; around 76% occur once, and the top ten carry about 11%. The sample comprised PBMCs. The receptors here all came from a woman between 35 and 50 years old in good health. Some clones in this sample may be carry-over from other donors' samples.

The chain joins TRBV2 to TRBJ1-1; the match to TRBD1 covers 7 bases. The CDR3 has 13 amino acids. Germline values: CDR1 SNHLY, CDR2 FYNNEI. The junction had 4 bases not matched to a gene; V was cut back by 6 bases and J by 3 bases. In DNA form, the CDR3 reads TGTGCCAGCAGCCAGGGGGTCTACACTGAAGCTTTCTTT. Its translation: CASSQGVYTEAFF. The entire variable domain, with the rest obtained from reference TRBV2 and TRBJ1-1, is as follows: EPEVTQTPSHQVTQMGQEVILRCVPISNHLYFYWYRQILGQKVEFLVSFYNNEISEKSEIFDDQFSVERPDGSNFTLKIRSTKLEDSAMYFCASSQGVYTEAFFGQGTRLTVV.

This chain connects TRBV4-2 to TRBJ1-5, with D unresolved. In germline, CDR1 is LGHNA, CDR2 YNFKEQ. V dropped 4 bases and J dropped 4 bases, with 17 bases sitting between them. The CDR3 spans 16 residues. The CDR3 sequence is CASSPEGGIRNQPQHF. CDR3 in DNA: TGTGCCAGCAGCCCGGAGGGCGGGATTCGAAATCAGCCCCAGCATTTT.

The chain uses TRBV5-1 and TRBJ2-2; 9 bases are shared with TRBD1. The CDR3 sequence is 14 residues long. Losses at the gene ends were 6 bases for V and 6 bases for J; bases not matched to a gene: 6. Germline V gives CDR1 SGHRS, CDR2 YFSETQ. The CDR3 loop reads CASKQGAGSGELFF. The CDR3 DNA follows: TGCGCCAGCAAACAGGGGGCAGGCTCCGGGGAGCTGTTTTTT.

This clone was seen just once. The genes are TRBV4-1 and TRBJ2-3; 8 bases map to TRBD1. Germline values: CDR1 MGHRA, CDR2 YSYEKL. The V and J ends lost 1 base and 2 bases, in that order; junction bases with no gene match: 14. The CDR3 runs to 19 residues. The CDR3 sequence is CASSQVGTGPRKNTDTQYF. CDR3 in DNA: TGCGCCAGCAGCCAAGTGGGGACAGGCCCAAGGAAGAACACAGATACGCAGTATTTT.

The J gene is TRBJ2-1, the V gene TRBV7-9; D is undetermined. This CDR3 is 13 amino acids long. Trimming shortened V by 3 bases and J by 10 bases, and 13 bases separated the two germline ends. Germline V lookup: CDR1 SEHNR, CDR2 FQNEAQ (reference sequence). CDR3 amino acids: CASSFINDEEQFF. CDR3 nucleotides: TGTGCCAGCAGCTTTATCAATGACGAGGAGCAGTTCTTC.

The genes are TRBV20-1 and TRBJ1-6, with D uncertain. Trimming pared 3 bases from V and 9 bases from J, leaving 6 bases between. Germline loops: CDR1 DFQATT, CDR2 SNEGSKA (reference sequence). The CDR3 sequence is 11 residues long. DNA for the CDR3: TGCAGTGCTAGTAGGGCTTCACCCCTCCACTTT. Its translation: CSASRASPLHF.

The chain links TRBV28 to TRBJ2-2; no firm D call. The CDR3 sequence is 17 residues long. Germline lookup yields CDR1 MDHEN and CDR2 SYDVKM. V dropped 3 bases and J dropped 4 bases, with 18 bases sitting between them. The DNA of the CDR3 is TGTGCCAGCAGTTTTCCCGCTTTTGGTGGGTTCACCGGGGAGCTGTTTTTT. It yields the protein CASSFPAFGGFTGELFF.